This T cell receptor beta chain was captured by sequencing in a study of OX40 agonist ivuxolimab in advanced cancers. As for the study in general: While on treatment, patients had intravenous ivuxolimab at 0.01 to 10 mg/kg every 2 weeks. Partial responses were observed in three patients, of whom one had hepatocellular carcinoma and two had cutaneous melanoma.

The CDR3 totals 14 residues. V lost 2 bases and J 4 bases, leaving 8 bases between the germline ends. In germline, CDR1 is MNHNY, CDR2 SVGAGI (reference sequence). At cycle 4 day 1, cycle 7 day 1, and baseline, blood was sampled. Assay used: immunoSEQ multiplex PCR; TCRdb lists only in-frame clones, some missing. This repertoire shows tens of thousands of clones, 70% to 90% found once; its top ten account for 11%. The TCR originated in an adult with an advanced solid tumor such as melanoma, head and neck, liver or kidney cancer. The chain combines TRBV6-6 with TRBJ1-4; D is unclear. The source was CD4+ or CD8+ T cells sorted from blood, collected in a trial of the OX40 agonist ivuxolimab. The CDR3 region is CASSYIGSNEKLFF. DNA of the CDR3: TGTGCCAGCAGTTACATAGGGAGTAATGAAAAACTGTTTTTT.